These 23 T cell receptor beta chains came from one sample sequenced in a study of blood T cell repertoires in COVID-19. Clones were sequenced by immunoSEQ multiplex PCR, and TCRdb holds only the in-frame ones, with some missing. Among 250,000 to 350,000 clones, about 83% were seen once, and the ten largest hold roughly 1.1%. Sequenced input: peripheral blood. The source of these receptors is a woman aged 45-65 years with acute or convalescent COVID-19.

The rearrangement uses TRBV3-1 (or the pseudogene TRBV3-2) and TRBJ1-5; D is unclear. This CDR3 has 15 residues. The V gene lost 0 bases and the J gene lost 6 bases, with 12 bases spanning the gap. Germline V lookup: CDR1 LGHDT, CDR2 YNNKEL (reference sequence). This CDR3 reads CASSQEFGVSQPQHF. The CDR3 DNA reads TGTGCCAGCAGCCAAGAATTCGGTGTAAGTCAGCCCCAGCATTTT.

The DNA for the CDR3 is TGTGCCACCAGTGATTCAGCGGGGAACACCGGGGAGCTGTTTTTT. Translated: CATSDSAGNTGELFF. J is TRBJ2-2 and V is TRBV24-1; D is possibly TRBD2 (6 bases). V lost 2 bases and J lost 1, with 7 bases in between. The CDR3 is made up of 15 amino acids. Germline assignment: CDR1 KGHDR and CDR2 SFDVKD.

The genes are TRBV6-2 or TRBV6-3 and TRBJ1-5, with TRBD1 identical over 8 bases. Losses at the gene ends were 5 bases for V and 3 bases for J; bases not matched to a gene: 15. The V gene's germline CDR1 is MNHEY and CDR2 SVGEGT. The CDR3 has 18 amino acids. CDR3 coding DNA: TGTGCCAGCAGTCAAGGGGCCCACAGGGGGGGTTTCAATCAGCCCCAGCATTTT. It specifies CASSQGAHRGGFNQPQHF.

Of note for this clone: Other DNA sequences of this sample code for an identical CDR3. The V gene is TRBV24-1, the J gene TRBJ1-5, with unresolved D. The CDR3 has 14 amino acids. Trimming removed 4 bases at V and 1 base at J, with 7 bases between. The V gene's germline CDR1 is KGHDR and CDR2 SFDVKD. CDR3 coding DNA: TGTGCCACCAGTGACCCTGGCAGCAATCAGCCCCAGCATTTT. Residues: CATSDPGSNQPQHF.

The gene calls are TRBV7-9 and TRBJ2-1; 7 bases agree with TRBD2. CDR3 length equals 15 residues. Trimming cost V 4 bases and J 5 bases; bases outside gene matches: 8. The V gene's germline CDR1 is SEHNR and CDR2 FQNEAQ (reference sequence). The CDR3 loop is CASSSRSGGNNEQFF. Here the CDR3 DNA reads TGTGCCAGCAGCTCGCGGTCGGGAGGTAACAATGAGCAGTTCTTC.

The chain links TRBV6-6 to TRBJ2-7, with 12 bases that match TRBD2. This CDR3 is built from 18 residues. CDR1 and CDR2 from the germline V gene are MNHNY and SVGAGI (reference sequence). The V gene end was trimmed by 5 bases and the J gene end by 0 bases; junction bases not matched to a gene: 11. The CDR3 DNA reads TGTGCCAGCAGTCCCTTGACTAGCGGGGGACGGAGCTCCTACGAGCAGTACGTC. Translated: CASSPLTSGGRSSYEQYV.

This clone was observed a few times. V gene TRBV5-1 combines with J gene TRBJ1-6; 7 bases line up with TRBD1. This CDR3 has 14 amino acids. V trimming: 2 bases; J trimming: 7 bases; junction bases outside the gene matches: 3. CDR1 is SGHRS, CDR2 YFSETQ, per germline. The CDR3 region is CASSLGGANSPLHF. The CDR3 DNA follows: TGCGCCAGCAGCTTAGGGGGCGCAAATTCACCCCTCCACTTT.

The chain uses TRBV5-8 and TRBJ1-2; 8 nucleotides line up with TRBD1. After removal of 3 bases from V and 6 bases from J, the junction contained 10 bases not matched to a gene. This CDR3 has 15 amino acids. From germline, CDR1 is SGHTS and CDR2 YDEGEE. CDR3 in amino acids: CASSYAGTGGDGYTF. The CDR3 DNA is TGTGCCAGCAGCTATGCCGGGACAGGCGGTGATGGCTACACCTTC.

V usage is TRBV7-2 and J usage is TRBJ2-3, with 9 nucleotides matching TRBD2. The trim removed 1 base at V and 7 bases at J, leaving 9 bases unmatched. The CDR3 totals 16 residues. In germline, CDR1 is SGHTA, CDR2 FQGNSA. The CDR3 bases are TGTGCCAGCAGCTTAGAAGGGCGGGGGGGCCGACATACGCAGTATTTT. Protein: CASSLEGRGGRHTQYF.

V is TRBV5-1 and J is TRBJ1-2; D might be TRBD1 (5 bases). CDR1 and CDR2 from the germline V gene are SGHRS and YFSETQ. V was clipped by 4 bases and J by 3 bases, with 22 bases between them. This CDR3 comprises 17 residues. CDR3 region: CASSQMVGGGGDYGYTF. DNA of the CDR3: TGCGCCAGCAGCCAAATGGTCGGGGGAGGAGGAGACTATGGCTACACCTTC.

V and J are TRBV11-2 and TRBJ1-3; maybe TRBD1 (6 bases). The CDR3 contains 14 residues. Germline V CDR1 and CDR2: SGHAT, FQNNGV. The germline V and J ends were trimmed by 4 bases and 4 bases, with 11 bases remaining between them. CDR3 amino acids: CASSSDGQGNTIYF. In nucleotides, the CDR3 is TGTGCCAGCAGCTCCGACGGACAGGGAAACACCATATATTTT.

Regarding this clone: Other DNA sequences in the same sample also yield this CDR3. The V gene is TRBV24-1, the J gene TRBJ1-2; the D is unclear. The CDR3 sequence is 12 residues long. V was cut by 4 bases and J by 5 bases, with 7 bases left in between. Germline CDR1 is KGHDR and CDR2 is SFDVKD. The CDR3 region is CATSDPGYGYTF. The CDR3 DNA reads TGTGCCACCAGTGACCCGGGGTATGGCTACACCTTC.

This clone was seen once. The CDR3 sequence is CASSQTGGEKLFF. The CDR3 DNA reads TGCGCCAGCAGCCAGACAGGGGGGGAAAAACTGTTTTTT. The rearrangement links TRBV4-1 to TRBJ1-4; TRBD1 agrees at 9 bases. Germline values: CDR1 MGHRA, CDR2 YSYEKL. Germline trimming cut 3 bases from V and 8 bases from J; bases unmatched to any gene: 1. This CDR3 has 13 residues.

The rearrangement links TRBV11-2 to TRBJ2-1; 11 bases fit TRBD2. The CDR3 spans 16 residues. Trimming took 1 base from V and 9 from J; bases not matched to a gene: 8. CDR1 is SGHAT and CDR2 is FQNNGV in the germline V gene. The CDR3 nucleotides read TGTGCCAGCAGCTTAGTAGGGGCTAGCGGGAGGAGTGAGCAGTTCTTC. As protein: CASSLVGASGRSEQFF.

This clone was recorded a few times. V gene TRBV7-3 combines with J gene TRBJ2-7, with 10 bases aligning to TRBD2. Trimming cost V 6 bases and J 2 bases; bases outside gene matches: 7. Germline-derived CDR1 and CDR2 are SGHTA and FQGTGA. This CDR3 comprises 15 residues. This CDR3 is CASSQAGGPTYEQYF. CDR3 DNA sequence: TGTGCCAGCAGTCAAGCGGGAGGGCCGACCTACGAGCAGTACTTC.

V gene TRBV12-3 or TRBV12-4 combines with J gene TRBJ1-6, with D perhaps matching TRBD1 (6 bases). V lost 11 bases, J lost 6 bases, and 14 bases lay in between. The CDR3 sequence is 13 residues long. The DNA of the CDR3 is TGTGCCTGCCGTAGGGGGAGTAATTCACCCCTCCACTTT. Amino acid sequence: CACRRGSNSPLHF.

The CDR3 reads CAISAQSGGDDTGELFF. Written as DNA, the CDR3 is TGTGCCATCAGTGCTCAGAGCGGGGGGGACGACACCGGGGAGCTGTTTTTT. The chain combines TRBV10-3 with TRBJ2-2; 10 bases match TRBD2. This CDR3 has 17 residues. Per germline, CDR1 ENHRY and CDR2 SYGVKD. The trim removed 4 bases at V and 3 bases at J, leaving 8 bases unmatched.

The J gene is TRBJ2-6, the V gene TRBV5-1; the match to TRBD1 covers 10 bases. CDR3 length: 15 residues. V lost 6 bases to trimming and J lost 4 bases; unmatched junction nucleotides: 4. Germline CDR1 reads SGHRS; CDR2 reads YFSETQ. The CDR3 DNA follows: TGCGCCAGCACCGACAGGGGGCGAGGGGCCAACGTCCTGACTTTC. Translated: CASTDRGRGANVLTF.

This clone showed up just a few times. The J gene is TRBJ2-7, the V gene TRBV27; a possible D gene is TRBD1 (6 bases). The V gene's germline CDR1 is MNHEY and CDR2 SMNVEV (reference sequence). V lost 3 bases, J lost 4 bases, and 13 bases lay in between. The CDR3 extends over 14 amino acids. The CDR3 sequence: CASSFRDIPYEQYF. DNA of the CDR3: TGTGCCAGCAGTTTCCGGGACATACCATACGAGCAGTACTTC.

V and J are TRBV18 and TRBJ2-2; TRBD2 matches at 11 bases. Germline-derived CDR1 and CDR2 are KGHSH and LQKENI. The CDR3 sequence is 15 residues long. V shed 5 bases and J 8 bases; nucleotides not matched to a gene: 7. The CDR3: CASSSTSGITGELFF. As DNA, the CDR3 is TGTGCCAGCTCATCGACTAGCGGGATAACTGGGGAGCTGTTTTTT.

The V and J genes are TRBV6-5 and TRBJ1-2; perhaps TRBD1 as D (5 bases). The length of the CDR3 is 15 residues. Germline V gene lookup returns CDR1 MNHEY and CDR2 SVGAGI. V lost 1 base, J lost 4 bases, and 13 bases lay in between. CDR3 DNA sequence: TGTGCCAGCAGTTACTATGTGGGGCTCGGCTATGGCTACACCTTC. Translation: CASSYYVGLGYGYTF.

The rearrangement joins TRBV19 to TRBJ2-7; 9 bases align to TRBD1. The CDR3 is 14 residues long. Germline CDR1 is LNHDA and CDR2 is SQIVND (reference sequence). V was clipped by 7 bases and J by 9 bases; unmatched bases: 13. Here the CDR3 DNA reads TGTGCCAGTACGGCGGGACAGGGCGTTTCCGGGCAGTACTTC. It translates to CASTAGQGVSGQYF.

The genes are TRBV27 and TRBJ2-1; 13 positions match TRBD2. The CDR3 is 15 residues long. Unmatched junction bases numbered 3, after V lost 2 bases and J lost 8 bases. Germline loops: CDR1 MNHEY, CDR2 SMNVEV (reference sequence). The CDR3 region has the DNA TGTGCCAGCAGTTTAGGGACTAGCGGGAATGATGAGCAGTTCTTC. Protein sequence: CASSLGTSGNDEQFF.